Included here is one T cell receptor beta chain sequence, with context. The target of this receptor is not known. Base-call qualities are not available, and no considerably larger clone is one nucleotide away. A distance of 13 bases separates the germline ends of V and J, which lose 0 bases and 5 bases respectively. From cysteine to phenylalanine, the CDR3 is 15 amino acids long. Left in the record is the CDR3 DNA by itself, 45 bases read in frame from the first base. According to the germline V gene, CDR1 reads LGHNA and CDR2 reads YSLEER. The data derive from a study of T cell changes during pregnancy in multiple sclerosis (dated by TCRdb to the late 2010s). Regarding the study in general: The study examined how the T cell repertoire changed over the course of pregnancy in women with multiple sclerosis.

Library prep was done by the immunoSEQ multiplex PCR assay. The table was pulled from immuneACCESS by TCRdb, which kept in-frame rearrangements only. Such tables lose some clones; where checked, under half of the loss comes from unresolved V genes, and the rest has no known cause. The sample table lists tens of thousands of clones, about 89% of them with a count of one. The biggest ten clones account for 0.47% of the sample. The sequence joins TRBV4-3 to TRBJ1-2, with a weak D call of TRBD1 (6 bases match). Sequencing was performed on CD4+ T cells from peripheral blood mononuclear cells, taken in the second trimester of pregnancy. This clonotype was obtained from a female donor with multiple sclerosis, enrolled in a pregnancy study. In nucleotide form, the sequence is TGCGCCAGCAGCCAAGATATCGCAGGGGAATATGGCTACACCTTC. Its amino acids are CASSQDIAGEYGYTF.